One T cell receptor (beta chain) is described in this entry. Its cognate antigen is unknown. PCR primers comprised 60 Vbeta and 13 Jbeta primers. Method: immunoSEQ multiplex PCR; TCRdb's copy keeps in-frame clones and lacks some. The sample records fewer than 200,000 clones, around 69% being singletons. These data originate in a study of cytomegalovirus exposure and HLA in healthy donors. Findings of the study overall: For TCR beta chains, V- and J-gene trimming was later linked to a missense DCLRE1C variant.

This receptor was taken from a woman aged 25 to 39 in good health and CMV-seronegative. Sequenced sample: PBMCs.

The CDR3 coding sequence is TGTGCCAGTAGTATAGATCGCGGGGGCGCCTATGGCTACACCTTC. It is translated as CASSIDRGGAYGYTF. The V and J genes are TRBV19 and TRBJ1-2; D is perhaps TRBD1 (6 bases). Trimming pared 0 bases from V and 4 bases from J, leaving 12 bases between. The CDR3 contains 15 residues. The V gene's germline CDR1 is LNHDA and CDR2 SQIVND (reference sequence).